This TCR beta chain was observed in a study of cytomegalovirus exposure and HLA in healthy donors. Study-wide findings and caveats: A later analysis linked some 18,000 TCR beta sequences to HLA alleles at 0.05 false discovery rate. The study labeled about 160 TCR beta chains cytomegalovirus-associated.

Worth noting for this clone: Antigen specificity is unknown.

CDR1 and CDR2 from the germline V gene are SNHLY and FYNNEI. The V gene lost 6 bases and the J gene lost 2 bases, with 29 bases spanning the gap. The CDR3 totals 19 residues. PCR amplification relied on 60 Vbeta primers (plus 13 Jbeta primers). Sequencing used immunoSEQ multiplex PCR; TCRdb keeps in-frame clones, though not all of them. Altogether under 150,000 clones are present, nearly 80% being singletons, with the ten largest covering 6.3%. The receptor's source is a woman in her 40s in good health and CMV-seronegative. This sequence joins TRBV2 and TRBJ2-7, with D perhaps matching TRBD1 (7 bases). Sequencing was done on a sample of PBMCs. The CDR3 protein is CASSLGASFLGGTAYEQYF. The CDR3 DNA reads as TGTGCCAGCAGCTTGGGGGCTAGCTTTCTGGGCGGGACAGCCTACGAGCAGTACTTC. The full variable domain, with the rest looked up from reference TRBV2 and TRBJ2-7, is EPEVTQTPSHQVTQMGQEVILRCVPISNHLYFYWYRQILGQKVEFLVSFYNNEISEKSEIFDDQFSVERPDGSNFTLKIRSTKLEDSAMYFCASSLGASFLGGTAYEQYFGPGTRLTVT.